The entry that follows covers one TCR beta chain sequence. This clonotype has more than one count but fewer than ten. No cognate antigen has been identified for it. No base quality information exists; no much larger clone differs at one position. These data are taken from a study of CD8 T cells in ankylosing spondylitis (dated by TCRdb to the late 2010s). With regard to the full study: To find TCR variants linked to disease, the study profiled T cell receptor beta repertoires in ankylosing spondylitis patients and healthy donors. In total, the full study cohort was made up of about 110 healthy donors and about two dozen ankylosing spondylitis patients. Peripheral blood was sampled, and synovial fluid was also collected from ankylosing spondylitis patients.

General conclusions and limits of the study: A TCR beta motif of 8 or 9 highly homologous amino acid variants appeared characteristic of blood from ankylosing spondylitis patients. Some motif variants had previously been reported in the synovial fluid and blood of reactive arthritis patients, which suggests shared mechanisms of disease initiation. The disease-linked clones showed a CD8+ phenotype and occurred at relatively low frequencies in peripheral blood. According to the report, matched synovial fluid samples from ankylosing spondylitis patients were significantly enriched for the disease-linked clones.

V and J are trimmed by 7 bases and 2 bases, and the gene matches miss 9 bases of the junction. From the cysteine through the phenylalanine, the CDR3 covers 17 amino acids. Just the 51-base CDR3 DNA is kept, in frame starting at base 1. The germline V gene yields SNHLY for CDR1 and FYNNEI for CDR2. Data came from an Illumina HiSeq 2500. TCR beta libraries were prepared by quantitative 5'-RACE with molecular barcodes. Under the source paper's analysis protocol: A new computational method, built on a probabilistic model of VDJ rearrangement, was used to identify disease-linked TCR variants. TCRdb ran its own pipeline on the public reads, namely fastp trimming at Q25 and MiXCR clone calling, and kept in-frame beta chains. CDR3 protein sequences are deduplicated, and each keeps its most common genes and DNA. These V and J calls originate from TCRdb's pipeline instead of the authors' own analysis. This sample is represented by a few hundred thousand distinct CDR3 sequences; about a sixth of them were singletons. In total, the top ten clones hold 42% of the sample.

The receptor chain draws on TRBV2 and TRBJ2-1; 12 bases in the junction line up with TRBD2. The sequence was collected from a male donor with ankylosing spondylitis. The specimen sequenced was blood, either unsorted or a sorted T cell fraction (not recorded which). The DNA reads TGTGCCAGCAATACCCGACTAGCGGGAGAACCCTACAATGAGCAGTTCTTC. Its protein is CASNTRLAGEPYNEQFF.